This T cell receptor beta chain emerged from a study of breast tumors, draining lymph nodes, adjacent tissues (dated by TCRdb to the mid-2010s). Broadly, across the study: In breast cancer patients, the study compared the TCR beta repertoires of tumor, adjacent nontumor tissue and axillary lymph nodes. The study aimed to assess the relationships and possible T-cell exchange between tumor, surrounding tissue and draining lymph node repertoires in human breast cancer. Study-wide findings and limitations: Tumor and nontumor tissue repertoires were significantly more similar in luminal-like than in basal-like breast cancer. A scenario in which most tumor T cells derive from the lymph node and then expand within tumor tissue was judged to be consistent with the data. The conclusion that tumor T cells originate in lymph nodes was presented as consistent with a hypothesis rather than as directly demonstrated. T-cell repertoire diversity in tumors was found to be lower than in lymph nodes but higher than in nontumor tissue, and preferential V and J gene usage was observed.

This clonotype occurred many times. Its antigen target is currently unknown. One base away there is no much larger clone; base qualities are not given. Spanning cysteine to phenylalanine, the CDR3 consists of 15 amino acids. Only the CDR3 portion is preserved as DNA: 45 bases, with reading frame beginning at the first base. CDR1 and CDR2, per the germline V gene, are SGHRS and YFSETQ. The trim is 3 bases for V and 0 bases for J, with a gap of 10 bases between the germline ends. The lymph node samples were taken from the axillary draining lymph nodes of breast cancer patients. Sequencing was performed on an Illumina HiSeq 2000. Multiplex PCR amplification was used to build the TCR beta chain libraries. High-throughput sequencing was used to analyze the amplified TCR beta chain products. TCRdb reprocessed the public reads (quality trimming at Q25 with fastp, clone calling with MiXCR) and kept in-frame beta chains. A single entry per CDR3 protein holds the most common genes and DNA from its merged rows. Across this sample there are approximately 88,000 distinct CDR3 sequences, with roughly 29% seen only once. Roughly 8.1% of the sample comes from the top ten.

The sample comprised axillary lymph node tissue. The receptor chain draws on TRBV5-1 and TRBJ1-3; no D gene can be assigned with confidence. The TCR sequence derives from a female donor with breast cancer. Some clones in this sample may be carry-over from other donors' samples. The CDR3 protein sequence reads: CASSSLGGSGNTIYF. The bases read TGCGCCAGCAGCTCCTTAGGCGGCTCTGGAAACACCATATATTTT.